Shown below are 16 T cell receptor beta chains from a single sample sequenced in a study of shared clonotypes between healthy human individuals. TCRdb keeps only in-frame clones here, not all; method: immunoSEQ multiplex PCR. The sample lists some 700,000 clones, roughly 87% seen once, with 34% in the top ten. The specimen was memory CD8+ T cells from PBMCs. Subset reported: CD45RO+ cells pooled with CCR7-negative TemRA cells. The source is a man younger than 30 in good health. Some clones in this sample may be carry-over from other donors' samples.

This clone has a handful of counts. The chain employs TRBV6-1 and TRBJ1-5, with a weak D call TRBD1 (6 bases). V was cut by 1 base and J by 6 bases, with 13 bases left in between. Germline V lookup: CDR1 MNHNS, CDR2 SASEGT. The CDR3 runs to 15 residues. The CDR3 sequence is CASSEDRVVSQPQHF. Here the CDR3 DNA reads TGTGCCAGCAGTGAAGACAGGGTAGTCAGTCAGCCCCAGCATTTT.

CDR3 sequence (DNA): TGTGCCAGCAGCCAAGTAGTTCTAGCGGGTCGGGAGCAGTTCTTC. It codes for CASSQVVLAGREQFF. This chain uses TRBV4-2 with TRBJ2-1; 8 bases are a match to TRBD2. With 1 base clipped from V and 10 bases from J, the junction kept 9 bases outside the gene matches. The CDR3 contains 15 residues. Per germline, CDR1 LGHNA and CDR2 YNFKEQ.

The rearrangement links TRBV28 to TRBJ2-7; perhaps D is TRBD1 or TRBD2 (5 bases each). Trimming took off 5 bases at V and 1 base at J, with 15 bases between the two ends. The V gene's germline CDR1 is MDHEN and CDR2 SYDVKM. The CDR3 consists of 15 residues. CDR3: CASSGRGRDSYEQYF. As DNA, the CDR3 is TGTGCCAGCAGTGGCCGGGGCCGAGATTCCTACGAGCAGTACTTC.

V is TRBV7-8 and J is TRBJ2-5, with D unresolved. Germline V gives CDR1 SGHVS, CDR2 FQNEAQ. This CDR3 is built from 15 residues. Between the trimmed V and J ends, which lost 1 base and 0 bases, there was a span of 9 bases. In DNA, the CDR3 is TGTGCCAGCAGCTTAGGTCGGATCTACCAAGAGACCCAGTACTTC. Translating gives CASSLGRIYQETQYF.

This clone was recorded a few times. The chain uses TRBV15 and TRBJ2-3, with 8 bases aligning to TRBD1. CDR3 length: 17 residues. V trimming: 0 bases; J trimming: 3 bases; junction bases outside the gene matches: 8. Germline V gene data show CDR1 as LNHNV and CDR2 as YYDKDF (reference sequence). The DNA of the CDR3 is TGTGCCACCAGCAGAGAGAGCAGACAGGGGCCGACAGATACGCAGTATTTT. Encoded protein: CATSRESRQGPTDTQYF.

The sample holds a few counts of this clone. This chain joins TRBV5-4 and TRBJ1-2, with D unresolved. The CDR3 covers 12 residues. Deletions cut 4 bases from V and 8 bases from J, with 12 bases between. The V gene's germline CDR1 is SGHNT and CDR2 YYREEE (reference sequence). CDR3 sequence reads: CASSLPYEGYTF. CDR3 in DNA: TGTGCCAGCAGCCTCCCTTATGAGGGCTACACCTTC.

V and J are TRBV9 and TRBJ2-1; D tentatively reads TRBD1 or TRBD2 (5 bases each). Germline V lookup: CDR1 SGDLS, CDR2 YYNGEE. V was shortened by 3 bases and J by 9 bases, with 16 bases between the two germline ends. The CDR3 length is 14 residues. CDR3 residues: CASSAGGGVVEQFF. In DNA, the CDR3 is TGTGCCAGCAGCGCCGGTGGGGGTGTGGTTGAGCAGTTCTTC.

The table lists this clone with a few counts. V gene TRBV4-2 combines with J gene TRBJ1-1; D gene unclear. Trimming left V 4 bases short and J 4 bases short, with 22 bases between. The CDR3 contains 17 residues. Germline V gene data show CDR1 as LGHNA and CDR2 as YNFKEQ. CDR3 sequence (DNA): TGTGCCAGCAGCCCCCCACGGCTAGGGAAAGGTCTCACTGAAGCTTTCTTT. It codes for CASSPPRLGKGLTEAFF.

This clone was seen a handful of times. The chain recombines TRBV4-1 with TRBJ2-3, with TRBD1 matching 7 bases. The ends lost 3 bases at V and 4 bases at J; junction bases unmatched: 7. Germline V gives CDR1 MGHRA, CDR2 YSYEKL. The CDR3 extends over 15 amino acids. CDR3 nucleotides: TGCGCCAGCAGCCAGAGACAGGGTTTTTCAGATACGCAGTATTTT. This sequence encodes CASSQRQGFSDTQYF.

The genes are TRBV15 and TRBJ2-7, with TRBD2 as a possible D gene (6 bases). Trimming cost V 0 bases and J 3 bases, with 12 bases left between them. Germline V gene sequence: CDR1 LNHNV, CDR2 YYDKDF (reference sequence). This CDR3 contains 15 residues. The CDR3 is CATSRDWSDYYEQYF. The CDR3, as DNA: TGTGCCACCAGCAGAGACTGGTCGGACTACTACGAGCAGTACTTC. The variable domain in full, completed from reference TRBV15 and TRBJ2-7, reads DAMVIQNPRYQVTQFGKPVTLSCSQTLNHNVMYWYQQKSSQAPKLLFHYYDKDFNNEADTPDNFQSRRPNTSFCFLDIRSPGLGDTAMYLCATSRDWSDYYEQYFGPGTRLTVT.

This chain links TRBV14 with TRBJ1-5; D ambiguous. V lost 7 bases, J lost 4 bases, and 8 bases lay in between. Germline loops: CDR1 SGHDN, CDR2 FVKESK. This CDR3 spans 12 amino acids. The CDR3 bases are TGTGCCAGCACCCCATTGAATCAGCCCCAGCATTTT. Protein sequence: CASTPLNQPQHF.

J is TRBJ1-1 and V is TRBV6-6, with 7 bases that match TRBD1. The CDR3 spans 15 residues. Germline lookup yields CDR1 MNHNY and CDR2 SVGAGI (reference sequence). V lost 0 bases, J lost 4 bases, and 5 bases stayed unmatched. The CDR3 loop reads CASSYSSGGGTEAFF. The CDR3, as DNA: TGTGCCAGCAGTTACTCATCAGGGGGGGGCACTGAAGCTTTCTTT.

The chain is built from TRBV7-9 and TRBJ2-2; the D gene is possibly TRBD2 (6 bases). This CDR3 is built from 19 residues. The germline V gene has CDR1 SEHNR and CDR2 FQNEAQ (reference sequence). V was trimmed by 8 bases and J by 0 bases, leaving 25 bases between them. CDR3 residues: CASPHLNSGMFANTGELFF. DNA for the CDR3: TGTGCCAGCCCCCATCTTAATAGCGGCATGTTCGCGAACACCGGGGAGCTGTTTTTT. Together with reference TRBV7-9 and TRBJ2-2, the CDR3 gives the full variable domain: DTGVSQNPRHKITKRGQNVTFRCDPISEHNRLYWYRQTLGQGPEFLTYFQNEAQLEKSRLLSDRFSAERPKGSFSTLEIQRTEQGDSAMYLCASPHLNSGMFANTGELFFGEGSRLTVL.

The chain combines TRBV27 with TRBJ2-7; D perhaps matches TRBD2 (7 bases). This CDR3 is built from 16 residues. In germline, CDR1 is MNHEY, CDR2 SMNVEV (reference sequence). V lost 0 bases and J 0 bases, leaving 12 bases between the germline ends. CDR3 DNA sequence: TGTGCCAGCAGTTTATCTCGGGGGGCACTCTCCTACGAGCAGTACTTC. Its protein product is CASSLSRGALSYEQYF.

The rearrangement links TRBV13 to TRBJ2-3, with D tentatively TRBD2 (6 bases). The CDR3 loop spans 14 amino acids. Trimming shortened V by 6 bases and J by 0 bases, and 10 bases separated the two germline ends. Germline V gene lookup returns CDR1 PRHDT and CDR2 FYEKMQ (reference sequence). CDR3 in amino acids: CASRQSGSTDTQYF. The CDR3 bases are TGTGCCAGCAGACAGAGCGGGAGCACAGATACGCAGTATTTT.

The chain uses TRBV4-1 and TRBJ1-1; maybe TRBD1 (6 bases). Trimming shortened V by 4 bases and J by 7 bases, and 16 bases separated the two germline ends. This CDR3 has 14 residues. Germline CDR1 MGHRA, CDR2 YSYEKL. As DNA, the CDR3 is TGCGCCAGCAGCCTCCCTACAGGGATAGGTGAAGCTTTCTTT. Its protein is CASSLPTGIGEAFF.